This TCR beta chain is drawn from a study of blood T cell repertoires in COVID-19. Study-level background: The United States, Italy and Spain provided the acute and convalescent COVID-19 samples.

The authors' processing: Reference gene primer amplification in the assay estimated nucleated cell counts. Generated by immunoSEQ multiplex PCR, the TCRdb table keeps only in-frame clones and is missing some. V and J calls and clone size follow that table, whereas D and trimming were derived from the DNA. The repertoire holds 180,000 or so clones, with roughly nine tenths as singletons. The germline CDR1 and CDR2 sequences are GTSNPN and SVGIG (reference sequence). Trimming cost V 0 bases and J 4 bases, with 10 bases left between them. The CDR3 runs to 13 residues. Sequenced sample: peripheral blood. The chain has TRBV30 and TRBJ2-7; D not resolved. This sequence originates from a man in his 70s with acute or convalescent COVID-19. In DNA, the CDR3 is TGTGCCTGGAGTGTTAACTCCGTGTACGAGCAGTACTTC. Residues: CAWSVNSVYEQYF.